Listed here are 20 T cell receptor beta chains from one sample, sequenced in a study of identical twins. MiXCR was run by TCRdb on the 5' RACE reads, yielding one entry per CDR3 protein. The table lists approximately 890,000 distinct CDR3 sequences, roughly an eighth of them singletons. The sample was also reused in another study, on yellow fever vaccine responses in identical twins.

The sample consisted of PBMCs. The receptors shown here come from a woman aged 18-29 years in good health.

The chain is built from TRBV11-2 and TRBJ2-1; D gene uncertain. CDR3 length: 14 residues. Trimming left V 5 bases short and J 2 bases short, with 10 bases between. Germline lookup yields CDR1 SGHAT and CDR2 FQNNGV. As DNA, the CDR3 is TGTGCCAGCAGCCCGCAACCAGCCTACAATGAGCAGTTCTTC. Its translation is CASSPQPAYNEQFF.

This clonotype was observed many times. The genes are TRBV6-1 and TRBJ2-1; D may be TRBD2 (6 bases). The V end was cut by 4 bases, the J end by 2 bases, with 15 bases between. Germline V CDR1 and CDR2: MNHNS, SASEGT. CDR3 length: 16 amino acids. The CDR3 DNA is TGTGCCAGCAGTGCCCAGAGGAGGGGTCCCTACAATGAGCAGTTCTTC. Amino acids: CASSAQRRGPYNEQFF.

In this sample, this clonotype turned up a few times. The chain is built from TRBV11-2 and TRBJ2-1; D not certain. CDR3 length: 13 residues. V was clipped by 3 bases and J by 6 bases, with 9 bases between them. Germline assignment: CDR1 SGHAT and CDR2 FQNNGV. Here the CDR3 DNA reads TGTGCCAGCAGCTTGGCCCAGCTCAATGAGCAGTTCTTC. Translated: CASSLAQLNEQFF.

The V gene is TRBV2, the J gene TRBJ2-3; D perhaps matches TRBD2 (5 bases). The length of the CDR3 is 16 residues. CDR1 is SNHLY and CDR2 is FYNNEI in the germline V gene. Trimming left V 3 bases short and J 2 bases short, with 15 bases between. In nucleotides, the CDR3 is TGTGCCAGCAGTGACCGCGGGCGGACGGCCACAGATACGCAGTATTTT. It is translated as CASSDRGRTATDTQYF.

This clonotype has more than one count but fewer than ten. This sequence joins TRBV20-1 and TRBJ2-7, with D possibly TRBD2 on 6 matching bases. The germline V gene has CDR1 DFQATT and CDR2 SNEGSKA (reference sequence). The CDR3 sequence is 15 residues long. V was pared by 1 base and J by 2 bases, with 15 bases between. CDR3 protein: CSARVAGLSPYEQYV. The CDR3 nucleotides are TGCAGTGCTAGAGTGGCGGGGCTAAGTCCCTACGAGCAGTACGTC.

This clonotype came up many times. The rearrangement uses TRBV5-1 and TRBJ2-7; perhaps TRBD2 as D (6 bases). The CDR3 totals 16 residues. Germline V gene sequence: CDR1 SGHRS, CDR2 YFSETQ. The V and J ends lost 1 base and 2 bases respectively, with 16 bases between them. The CDR3 region has the DNA TGCGCCAGCAGCTTGTATGCTAGCGCCACCACCTACGAGCAGTACTTC. Its translation is CASSLYASATTYEQYF.

In its sample, this clonotype was seen many times. The rearrangement joins TRBV7-9 to TRBJ2-5; 7 bases are a match to TRBD2. This CDR3 has 14 residues. The ends lost 5 bases at V and 2 bases at J; junction bases unmatched: 5. The germline CDR1 and CDR2 sequences are SEHNR and FQNEAQ (reference sequence). CDR3 DNA sequence: TGTGCCAGCAGCAAGCTAGCGGAGCAAGAGACCCAGTACTTC. Encoded protein: CASSKLAEQETQYF.

This clonotype was recorded a few times. The V and J genes are TRBV5-8 and TRBJ1-1; 7 positions agree with TRBD1. Germline V gives CDR1 SGHTS, CDR2 YDEGEE. With 3 bases clipped from V and 0 bases from J, the junction kept 8 bases outside the gene matches. The CDR3 loop spans 16 amino acids. DNA of the CDR3: TGTGCCAGCAGCTCACGGGACAGAAACATGAACACTGAAGCTTTCTTT. Translated: CASSSRDRNMNTEAFF.

The chain is built from TRBV7-2 and TRBJ2-2; D possibly corresponds to TRBD1 (6 bases). The germline CDR1 and CDR2 sequences are SGHTA and FQGNSA. The ends were cut back, 4 bases at V and 3 bases at J, with 18 bases in the middle. The CDR3 sequence is 17 residues long. CDR3 in DNA: TGTGCCAGCAGCTCACCTAGGACGGGACATCACACCGGGGAGCTGTTTTTT. Protein product: CASSSPRTGHHTGELFF.

The chain couples TRBV7-6 to TRBJ2-7; no definite D call. CDR1 and CDR2 (germline): SGHVS, FNYEAQ. There are 13 residues in the CDR3. V lost 0 bases and J lost 6, with 9 bases in between. DNA for the CDR3: TGTGCCAGCAGCTTAGCCGGTAGCCCCGAGCAGTACTTC. Translating gives CASSLAGSPEQYF. The full variable domain, completed using reference TRBV7-6 and TRBJ2-7, is GAGVSQSPRYKVTKRGQDVALRCDPISGHVSLYWYRQALGQGPEFLTYFNYEAQQDKSGLPNDRFSAERPEGSISTLTIQRTEQRDSAMYRCASSLAGSPEQYFGPGTRLTVT.

This rearrangement joins TRBV5-1 to TRBJ1-1, with 9 bases lining up with TRBD1. The ends lost 1 base at V and 5 bases at J; junction bases unmatched: 15. Germline-derived CDR1 and CDR2 are SGHRS and YFSETQ. This CDR3 spans 18 amino acids. The CDR3 DNA reads TGCGCCAGCAGCTTGCGGGGACAGGGTAGTCAGGGAGGGACTGAAGCTTTCTTT. Amino acid sequence: CASSLRGQGSQGGTEAFF.

This chain links TRBV12-3 or TRBV12-4 with TRBJ2-1; D gene unclear. The CDR3 sequence is 12 residues long. V dropped 3 bases and J dropped 9 bases, with 9 bases sitting between them. CDR3 amino acids: CASSFPRSEQFF. CDR3 nucleotide sequence: TGTGCCAGCAGTTTCCCGCGTTCTGAGCAGTTCTTC.

This clonotype was observed a few times. The V gene is TRBV3-1, the J gene TRBJ2-7; no clear D gene. The V gene lost 4 bases and the J gene lost 4 bases, with 5 bases spanning the gap. The CDR3 extends over 11 amino acids. The germline V gene has CDR1 LGHDT and CDR2 YNNKEL (reference sequence). The CDR3 DNA reads TGTGCCAGCAGCCGCTTGTACGAGCAGTACGTC. Amino acids: CASSRLYEQYV.

This clonotype was seen only a few times. The chain carries TRBV12-3 or TRBV12-4 and TRBJ1-5; D call uncertain. V was trimmed by 6 bases and J by 4 bases, leaving 13 bases between them. The CDR3 totals 14 residues. CDR3 DNA: TGTGCCAGCAGGCACGGACGGGAAAATCAGCCCCAGCATTTT. Translation: CASRHGRENQPQHF.

V and J are TRBV5-6 and TRBJ1-1; D perhaps matches TRBD1 (6 bases). CDR1 SGHDT and CDR2 YYEEEE come from the germline V gene. The CDR3 is made up of 14 amino acids. V shed 5 bases and J shed 1 base, with 12 bases lying between them. CDR3 bases: TGTGCCAGCAGGGCCTCGGGGGCGAACACTGAAGCTTTCTTT. It specifies CASRASGANTEAFF.

This clonotype was counted only a few times. This rearrangement joins TRBV4-1 to TRBJ2-3; TRBD1 aligns across 8 bases. The CDR3 sequence is 14 residues long. CDR1 is MGHRA, CDR2 YSYEKL, per germline. The V gene end was trimmed by 1 base and the J gene end by 6 bases; junction bases not matched to a gene: 3. The CDR3 nucleotides are TGCGCCAGCAGCCAAGGGACAGGGTTGGATACGCAGTATTTT. Amino acids: CASSQGTGLDTQYF.

CDR3 sequence reads: CASSDPPSNQPQHF. The CDR3 bases are TGTGCCAGCAGTGACCCCCCCAGCAATCAGCCCCAGCATTTT. The chain uses TRBV2 and TRBJ1-5; unclear D gene. With 3 bases removed from V and 1 base from J, the gap between germline ends came to 7 bases. Per the germline V gene, CDR1 is SNHLY and CDR2 is FYNNEI. The CDR3 loop spans 14 amino acids.

V usage is TRBV5-1 and J usage is TRBJ2-7, with TRBD1 as a possible D gene (6 bases). The V and J ends lost 0 bases and 3 bases respectively, with 10 bases between them. Germline V gene data show CDR1 as SGHRS and CDR2 as YFSETQ. This CDR3 region has 14 residues. The CDR3 loop reads CASSLATGIYEQYF. The CDR3 DNA is TGCGCCAGCAGCTTGGCTACAGGGATCTACGAGCAGTACTTC.

This rearrangement joins TRBV7-7 to TRBJ2-2; D gene unclear. V dropped 4 bases and J dropped 3 bases, with 12 bases sitting between them. Germline lookup yields CDR1 SSHAT and CDR2 FNYEAQ (reference sequence). The CDR3 is made up of 15 amino acids. For the CDR3, the DNA is TGTGCCAGCAGCTCCCGGGTTGGGGACACCGGGGAGCTGTTTTTT. Encoded protein: CASSSRVGDTGELFF.

This clonotype was seen more than once but under ten times. The chain carries TRBV5-1 and TRBJ1-5; D perhaps matches TRBD1 (5 bases). CDR1 and CDR2 (germline): SGHRS, YFSETQ. This CDR3 contains 15 residues. The V and J ends lost 3 bases and 3 bases respectively, with 13 bases between them. CDR3 in amino acids: CASSYGASPNQPQHF. CDR3 coding DNA: TGCGCCAGCAGCTATGGGGCTAGCCCCAATCAGCCCCAGCATTTT.